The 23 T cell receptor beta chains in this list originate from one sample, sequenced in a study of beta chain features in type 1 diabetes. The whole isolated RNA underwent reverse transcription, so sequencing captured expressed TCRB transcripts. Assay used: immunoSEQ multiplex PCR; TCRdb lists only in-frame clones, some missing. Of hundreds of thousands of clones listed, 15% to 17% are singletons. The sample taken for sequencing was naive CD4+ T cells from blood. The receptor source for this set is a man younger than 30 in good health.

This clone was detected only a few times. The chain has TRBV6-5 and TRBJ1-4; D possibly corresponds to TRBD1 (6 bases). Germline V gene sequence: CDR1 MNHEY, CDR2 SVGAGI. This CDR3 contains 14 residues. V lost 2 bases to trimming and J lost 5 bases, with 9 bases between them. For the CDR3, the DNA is TGTGCCAGCAGTTACGGGACAAACAATGAAAAACTGTTTTTT. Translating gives CASSYGTNNEKLFF.

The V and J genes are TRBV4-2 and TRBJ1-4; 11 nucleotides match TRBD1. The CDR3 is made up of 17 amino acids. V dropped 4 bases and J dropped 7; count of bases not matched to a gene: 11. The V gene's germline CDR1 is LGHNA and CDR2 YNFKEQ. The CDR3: CASSRGQGATGGEKLFF. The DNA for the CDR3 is TGTGCCAGCAGCCGAGGACAGGGGGCAACGGGTGGTGAAAAACTGTTTTTT.

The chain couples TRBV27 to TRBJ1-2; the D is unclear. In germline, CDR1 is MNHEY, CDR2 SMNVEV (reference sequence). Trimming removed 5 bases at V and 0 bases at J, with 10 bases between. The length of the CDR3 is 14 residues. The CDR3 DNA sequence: TGTGCCAGCAGTCGCCCTGGGGCTAACTATGGCTACACCTTC. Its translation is CASSRPGANYGYTF.

The chain's CDR3 is CASSRNGRYEQYF. The CDR3 DNA follows: TGTGCCAGCAGCCGAAACGGACGGTACGAGCAGTACTTC. The chain links TRBV11-1 to TRBJ2-7; D remains ambiguous. Between the trimmed V and J ends, which lost 5 bases and 4 bases, there was a span of 12 bases. Per the germline V gene, CDR1 is SGHAT and CDR2 is FQDESV (reference sequence). The CDR3 has 13 residues.

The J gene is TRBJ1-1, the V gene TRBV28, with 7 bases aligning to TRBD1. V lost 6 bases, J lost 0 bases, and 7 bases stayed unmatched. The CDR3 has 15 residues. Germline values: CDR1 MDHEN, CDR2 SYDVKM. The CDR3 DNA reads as TGTGCCAGCAGACCCCGGGACAGATTGAACACTGAAGCTTTCTTT. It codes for CASRPRDRLNTEAFF. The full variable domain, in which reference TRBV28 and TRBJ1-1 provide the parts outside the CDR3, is DVKVTQSSRYLVKRTGEKVFLECVQDMDHENMFWYRQDPGLGLRLIYFSYDVKMKEKGDIPEGYSVSREKKERFSLILESASTNQTSMYLCASRPRDRLNTEAFFGQGTRLTVV.

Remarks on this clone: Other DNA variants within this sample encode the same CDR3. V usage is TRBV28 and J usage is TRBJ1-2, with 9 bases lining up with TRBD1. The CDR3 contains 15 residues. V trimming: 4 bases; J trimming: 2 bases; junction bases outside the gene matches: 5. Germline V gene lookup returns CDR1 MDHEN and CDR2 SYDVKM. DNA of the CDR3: TGTGCCAGCAGTTCGACCGGGACAGGGAACTATGGCTACACCTTC. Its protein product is CASSSTGTGNYGYTF.

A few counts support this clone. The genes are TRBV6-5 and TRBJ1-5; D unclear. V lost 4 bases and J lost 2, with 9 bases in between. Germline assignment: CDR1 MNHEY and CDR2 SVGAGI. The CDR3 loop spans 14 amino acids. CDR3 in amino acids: CASSFKGGNQPQHF. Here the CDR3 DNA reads TGTGCCAGCAGTTTTAAAGGTGGCAATCAGCCCCAGCATTTT.

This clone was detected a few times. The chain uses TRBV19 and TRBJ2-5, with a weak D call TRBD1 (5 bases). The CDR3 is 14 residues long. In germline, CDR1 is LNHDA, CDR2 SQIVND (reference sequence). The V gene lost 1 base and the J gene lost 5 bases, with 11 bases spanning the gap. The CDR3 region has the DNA TGTGCCAGTAGTATAGCAGGGATCCAGGAGACCCAGTACTTC. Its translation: CASSIAGIQETQYF.

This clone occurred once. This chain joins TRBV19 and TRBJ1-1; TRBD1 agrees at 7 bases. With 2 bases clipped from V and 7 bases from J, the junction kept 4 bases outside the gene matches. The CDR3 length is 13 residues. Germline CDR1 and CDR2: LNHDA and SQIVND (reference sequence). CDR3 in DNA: TGTGCCAGTAGTATACTGAGACAGGGTGAAGCTTTCTTT. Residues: CASSILRQGEAFF.

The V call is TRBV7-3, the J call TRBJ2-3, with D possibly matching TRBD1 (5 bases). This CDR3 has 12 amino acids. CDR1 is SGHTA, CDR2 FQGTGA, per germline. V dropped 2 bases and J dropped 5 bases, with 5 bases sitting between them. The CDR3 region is CASSLQGDTQYF. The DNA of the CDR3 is TGTGCCAGCAGCTTACAGGGAGATACGCAGTATTTT.

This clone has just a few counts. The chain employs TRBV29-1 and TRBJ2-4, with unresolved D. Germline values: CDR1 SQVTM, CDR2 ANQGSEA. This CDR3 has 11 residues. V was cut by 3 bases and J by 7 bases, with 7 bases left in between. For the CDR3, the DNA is TGCAGCGTTGAGAGTGTGAACATTCAGTACTTC. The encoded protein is CSVESVNIQYF.

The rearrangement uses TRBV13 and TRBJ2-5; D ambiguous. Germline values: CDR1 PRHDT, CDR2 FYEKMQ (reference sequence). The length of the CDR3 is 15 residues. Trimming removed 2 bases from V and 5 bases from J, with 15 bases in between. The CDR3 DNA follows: TGTGCCAGCAGCTTAATCCCGGGTGTACCGGAGACCCAGTACTTC. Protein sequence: CASSLIPGVPETQYF.

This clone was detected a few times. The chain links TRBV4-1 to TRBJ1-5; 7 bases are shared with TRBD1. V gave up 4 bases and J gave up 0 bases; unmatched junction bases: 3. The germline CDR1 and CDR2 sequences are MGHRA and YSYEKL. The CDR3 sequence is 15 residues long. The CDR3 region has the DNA TGCGCCAGCAGCCGGGACAGAAATAGCAATCAGCCCCAGCATTTT. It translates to CASSRDRNSNQPQHF.

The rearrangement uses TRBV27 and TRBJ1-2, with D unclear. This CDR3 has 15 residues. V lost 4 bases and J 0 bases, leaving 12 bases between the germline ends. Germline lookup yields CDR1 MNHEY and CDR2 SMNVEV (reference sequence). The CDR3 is CASSSPNTANYGYTF. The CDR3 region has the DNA TGTGCCAGCAGTTCTCCCAACACAGCTAACTATGGCTACACCTTC.

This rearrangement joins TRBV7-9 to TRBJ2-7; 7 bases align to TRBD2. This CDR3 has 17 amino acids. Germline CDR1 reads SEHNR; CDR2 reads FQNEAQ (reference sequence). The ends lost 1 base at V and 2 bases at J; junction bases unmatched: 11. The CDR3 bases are TGTGCCAGCAGCTTAGGGTCTTGGGCTAGCGGCGCCTACGAGCAGTACTTC. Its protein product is CASSLGSWASGAYEQYF. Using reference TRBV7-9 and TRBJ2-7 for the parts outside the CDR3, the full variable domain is DTGVSQNPRHKITKRGQNVTFRCDPISEHNRLYWYRQTLGQGPEFLTYFQNEAQLEKSRLLSDRFSAERPKGSFSTLEIQRTEQGDSAMYLCASSLGSWASGAYEQYFGPGTRLTVT.

CDR3 loop: CAISESGPATNEKLFF. CDR3 nucleotides: TGTGCCATCAGTGAGAGCGGACCTGCAACTAATGAAAAACTGTTTTTT. V is TRBV10-3 and J is TRBJ1-4; D unresolved. Trimming removed 2 bases at V and 0 bases at J, with 10 bases between. The CDR3 contains 16 residues. Germline assignment: CDR1 ENHRY and CDR2 SYGVKD.

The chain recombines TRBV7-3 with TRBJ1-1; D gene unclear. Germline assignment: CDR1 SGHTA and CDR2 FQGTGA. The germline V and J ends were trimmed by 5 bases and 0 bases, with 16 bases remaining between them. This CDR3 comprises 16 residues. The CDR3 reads CASSRRPVDMNTEAFF. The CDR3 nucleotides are TGTGCCAGCAGCCGGCGGCCCGTTGACATGAACACTGAAGCTTTCTTT.

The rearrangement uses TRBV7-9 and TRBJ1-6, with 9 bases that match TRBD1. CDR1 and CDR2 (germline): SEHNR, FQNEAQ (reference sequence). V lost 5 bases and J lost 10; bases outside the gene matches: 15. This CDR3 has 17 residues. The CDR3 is CASSPNSRRDRASPLHF. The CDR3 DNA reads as TGTGCCAGCAGCCCAAACTCGAGACGGGACAGGGCCTCACCCCTCCACTTT.

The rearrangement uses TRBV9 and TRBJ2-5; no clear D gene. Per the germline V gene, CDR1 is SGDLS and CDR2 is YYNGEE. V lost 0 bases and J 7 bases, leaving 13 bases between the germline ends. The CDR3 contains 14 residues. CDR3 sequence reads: CASSVGPPTWTQYF. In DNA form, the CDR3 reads TGTGCCAGCAGCGTAGGACCCCCCACCTGGACCCAGTACTTC.

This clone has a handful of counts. This chain's CDR3 is CASSFDYSDTQYF. DNA for the CDR3: TGTGCCAGCAGTTTTGACTACTCAGATACGCAGTATTTT. The chain carries TRBV6-5 and TRBJ2-3; the D gene is possibly TRBD2 (5 bases). This CDR3 has 13 amino acids. Germline-derived CDR1 and CDR2 are MNHEY and SVGAGI. Trimming shortened V by 4 bases and J by 4 bases, and 9 bases separated the two germline ends.

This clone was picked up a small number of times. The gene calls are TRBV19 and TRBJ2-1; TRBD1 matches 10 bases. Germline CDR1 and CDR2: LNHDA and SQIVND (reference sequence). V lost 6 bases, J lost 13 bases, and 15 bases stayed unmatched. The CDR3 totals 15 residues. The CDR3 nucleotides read TGTGCCAGTAGGATCCGGGACAGGGGTGCAGCGGAACAGTTCTTC. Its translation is CASRIRDRGAAEQFF. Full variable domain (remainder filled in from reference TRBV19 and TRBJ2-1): DGGITQSPKYLFRKEGQNVTLSCEQNLNHDAMYWYRQDPGQGLRLIYYSQIVNDFQKGDIAEGYSVSREKKESFPLTVTSAQKNPTAFYLCASRIRDRGAAEQFFGPGTRLTVL.

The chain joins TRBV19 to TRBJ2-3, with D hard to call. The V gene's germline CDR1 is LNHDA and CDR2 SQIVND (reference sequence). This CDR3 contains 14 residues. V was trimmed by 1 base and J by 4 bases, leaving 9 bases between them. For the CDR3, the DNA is TGTGCCAGTAGTATAGGTCCCCTGGCAGATACGCAGTATTTT. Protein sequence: CASSIGPLADTQYF.

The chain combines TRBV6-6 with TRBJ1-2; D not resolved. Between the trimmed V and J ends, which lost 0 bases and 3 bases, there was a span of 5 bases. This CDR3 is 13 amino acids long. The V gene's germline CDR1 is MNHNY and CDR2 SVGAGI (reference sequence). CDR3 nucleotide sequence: TGTGCCAGCAGTTACTCAATTCACTATGGCTACACCTTC. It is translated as CASSYSIHYGYTF.